This T cell receptor (beta chain) was observed in a study of cytomegalovirus exposure and HLA in healthy donors. Study-wide results and limits: Immune exposure data for these donors was limited to CMV serostatus. Segments of the TCR beta V type were, in most cases, productive about 87% or about 30% of the time in an earlier analysis. Roughly uniform sequencing depth across donors was assumed, possibly incorrectly.

The PCR made use of 60 Vbeta and 13 Jbeta primers. Sequencing used immunoSEQ multiplex PCR; TCRdb keeps in-frame clones, though not all of them. The profile shows over 150,000 clones, 60% to 80% of them singletons. Whereas donors were nominally healthy upon sampling, unrecorded immune exposures were probable. In regard to this clone: Antigen: not known.

This CDR3 comprises 16 residues. The germline CDR1 and CDR2 sequences are SGHAT and FQNNGV. Trimming pared 1 base from V and 3 bases from J, leaving 16 bases between. The receptor was derived from a male donor in good health and CMV-seronegative. The sample was PBMCs. The chain joins TRBV11-2 to TRBJ2-7, with TRBD1 as a possible D gene (7 bases). The CDR3 region is CASSLGGGGKFYEQYF. The CDR3 DNA sequence: TGTGCCAGCAGCTTAGGTGGAGGGGGCAAGTTCTACGAGCAGTACTTC.